A single sample is the source of the 20 T cell receptor beta chains below, sequenced in a study of cytomegalovirus exposure and HLA in healthy donors. The PCR ran on 60 Vbeta and 13 Jbeta primers. Only in-frame clones appear in the TCRdb table, and some are missing; sequencing was by immunoSEQ multiplex PCR. This table holds about 140,000 clones, roughly 79% found once. What was sequenced was PBMCs. These receptors were taken from a man younger than 30 in good health and CMV-seronegative.

V gene TRBV19 combines with J gene TRBJ2-1; D is possibly TRBD2 (5 bases). This CDR3 comprises 14 residues. V lost 5 bases to trimming and J lost 6 bases, with 14 bases between them. Germline values: CDR1 LNHDA, CDR2 SQIVND (reference sequence). CDR3 DNA sequence: TGTGCCAGTAGTCTACGGGGTTCTCCCAATGAGCAGTTCTTC. It is translated as CASSLRGSPNEQFF.

The count of this clone is one. The genes are TRBV4-3 and TRBJ2-2; 10 bases match TRBD1. Germline CDR1 is LGHNA and CDR2 is YSLEER. CDR3 length: 15 amino acids. J was trimmed by 6 bases and V by 0 bases; bases with no gene match: 1. DNA for the CDR3: TGCGCCAGCAGCCAAGACGGGACAGGGGCCGGGGAGCTGTTTTTT. Residues: CASSQDGTGAGELFF.

The chain is built from TRBV30 and TRBJ2-7; 8 nucleotides match TRBD1. Per the germline V gene, CDR1 is GTSNPN and CDR2 is SVGIG (reference sequence). Losses at the gene ends were 7 bases for V and 7 bases for J; bases not matched to a gene: 9. This CDR3 is 12 amino acids long. The CDR3 nucleotides read TGTGCCTTGACGGACAGGGTGAGAGAGCAGTACTTC. Translation gives CALTDRVREQYF.

J is TRBJ2-7 and V is TRBV30, with a tentative D call TRBD2 (7 bases). Looked up from germline, CDR1 is GTSNPN and CDR2 is SVGIG (reference sequence). V was trimmed by 2 bases and J by 3 bases, leaving 14 bases between them. CDR3 length: 14 amino acids. Written as DNA, the CDR3 is TGTGCCTGGAGTAGGTGGGGGGGCTACTACGAGCAGTACTTC. It specifies CAWSRWGGYYEQYF. The entire variable domain, with the rest obtained from reference TRBV30 and TRBJ2-7, is as follows: SQTIHQWPATLVQPVGSPLSLECTVEGTSNPNLYWYRQAAGRGLQLLFYSVGIGQISSEVPQNLSASRPQDRQFILSSKKLLLSDSGFYLCAWSRWGGYYEQYFGPGTRLTVT.

CDR3 loop: CASSIQGPPEAFF. The CDR3 nucleotides are TGTGCCAGCAGTATACAGGGACCCCCTGAAGCTTTCTTT. The chain employs TRBV6-1 and TRBJ1-1; D is possibly TRBD1 (6 bases). V dropped 5 bases and J dropped 6 bases, with 13 bases sitting between them. Germline assignment: CDR1 MNHNS and CDR2 SASEGT. This CDR3 is built from 13 residues.

This clone was picked up a small number of times. The chain links TRBV5-1 to TRBJ1-1; TRBD1 agrees at 8 bases. V was clipped by 1 base and J by 5 bases; unmatched bases: 7. The CDR3 runs to 15 residues. Per germline, CDR1 SGHRS and CDR2 YFSETQ. The CDR3 coding sequence is TGCGCCAGCAGCTTGTCGGCAGGGGGCGGGACTGAAGCTTTCTTT. Protein sequence: CASSLSAGGGTEAFF.

The chain carries TRBV19 and TRBJ1-6; D gene unclear. This CDR3 has 15 residues. The V and J ends lost 3 bases and 6 bases respectively, with 12 bases between them. Looked up from germline, CDR1 is LNHDA and CDR2 is SQIVND (reference sequence). The CDR3 coding sequence is TGTGCCAGTAGTATCTCCGGGGAGAGTAATTCACCCCTCCACTTT. Amino acid sequence: CASSISGESNSPLHF.

V gene TRBV5-4 combines with J gene TRBJ1-2, with D uncertain. This CDR3 spans 13 amino acids. The ends were cut back, 4 bases at V and 2 bases at J, with 9 bases in the middle. CDR1 is SGHNT, CDR2 YYREEE, per germline (reference sequence). CDR3 nucleotide sequence: TGTGCCAGCAGCGGAGGGATGAACTATGGCTACACCTTC. Residues: CASSGGMNYGYTF.

This chain links TRBV2 with TRBJ1-4; D remains ambiguous. The CDR3 is 14 residues long. Trimming took 7 bases from V and 5 from J, leaving 14 bases between them. CDR1 is SNHLY, CDR2 FYNNEI, per germline. The CDR3 loop reads CASTNQEDNEKLFF. CDR3 coding DNA: TGTGCCAGCACCAACCAGGAGGACAATGAAAAACTGTTTTTT.

The V gene is TRBV19, the J gene TRBJ2-1; possibly TRBD1 for D (6 bases). CDR3 length equals 16 residues. V shed 1 base and J shed 5 bases, with 15 bases lying between them. Germline loops: CDR1 LNHDA, CDR2 SQIVND (reference sequence). CDR3 bases: TGTGCCAGTAGTATAGGTGGGCAGGGGTTGAACAATGAGCAGTTCTTC. It codes for CASSIGGQGLNNEQFF.

This clone was detected only once. Sequence at one end of the junction differs from germline and may be a read error. This chain links TRBV7-9 with TRBJ1-1; perhaps TRBD1 as D (6 bases). The CDR3 covers 15 residues. Germline V gene sequence: CDR1 SEHNR, CDR2 FQNEAQ (reference sequence). The CDR3 DNA sequence: TGTGCCAGCAGCTTAGCGCGAGGATGGGACACACACCCCTTTTTT. This sequence encodes CASSLARGWDTHPFF.

As concerns this clone: At one end the junction does not follow the germline gene, possibly because of a read error. Other DNA sequences in this sample translate to the same CDR3. The rearrangement uses TRBV5-4 and TRBJ1-2, with D unresolved. This CDR3 is 14 amino acids long. Germline CDR1 reads SGHNT; CDR2 reads YYREEE (reference sequence). In DNA form, the CDR3 reads TGCGCCAGCAGCTTTGGCGAGGGCTACTATGGCTACACCTTC. Amino acids: CASSFGEGYYGYTF.

The J gene is TRBJ2-7, the V gene TRBV10-3; D may be TRBD2 (5 bases). Looked up from germline, CDR1 is ENHRY and CDR2 is SYGVKD. Trimming stripped 4 bases from V and 3 bases from J, with 16 bases between. This CDR3 contains 15 residues. As DNA, the CDR3 is TGTGCCATCAGTGTTGTCCGGGGAAGTAACTACGAGCAGTACTTC. It encodes CAISVVRGSNYEQYF.

This sequence joins TRBV7-3 and TRBJ1-4, with no clear D. Looked up from germline, CDR1 is SGHTA and CDR2 is FQGTGA. The V gene lost 1 base and the J gene lost 8 bases, with 14 bases spanning the gap. The CDR3 contains 15 residues. CDR3 in DNA: TGTGCCAGCAGCTTAATTTGGGAGTGTTACGAAAAACTGTTTTTT. This sequence encodes CASSLIWECYEKLFF.

The V gene is TRBV14, the J gene TRBJ2-1; maybe TRBD1 (6 bases). This CDR3 comprises 13 residues. Germline assignment: CDR1 SGHDN and CDR2 FVKESK. V lost 0 bases to trimming and J lost 9 bases, with 9 bases between them. The CDR3 protein is CASSQDLRGEQFF. DNA for the CDR3: TGTGCCAGCAGCCAAGATCTCAGGGGTGAGCAGTTCTTC.

The genes are TRBV4-1 and TRBJ2-7; D is possibly TRBD1 (6 bases). Trimming stripped 3 bases from V and 3 bases from J, with 9 bases between. The CDR3 is 13 residues long. Germline V gene sequence: CDR1 MGHRA, CDR2 YSYEKL. Written as DNA, the CDR3 is TGCGCCAGCAGCCAGGACAGACTCTACGAGCAGTACTTC. This encodes CASSQDRLYEQYF.

V gene TRBV28 combines with J gene TRBJ1-2; D unresolved. Between the trimmed V and J ends, which lost 3 bases and 3 bases, there was a span of 8 bases. The germline gives CDR1 MDHEN, CDR2 SYDVKM. This CDR3 is 13 amino acids long. The CDR3 region has the DNA TGTGCCAGCAGTTTCGGAGCCCACTATGGCTACACCTTC. It is translated as CASSFGAHYGYTF.

The gene calls are TRBV7-8 and TRBJ2-3; 8 bases fit TRBD1. In germline, CDR1 is SGHVS, CDR2 FQNEAQ. The V gene end was trimmed by 4 bases and the J gene end by 3 bases; junction bases not matched to a gene: 6. The CDR3 sequence is 15 residues long. CDR3 nucleotide sequence: TGTGCCAGCAGCTCCTGGACAGGGCAGACAGATACGCAGTATTTT. It translates to CASSSWTGQTDTQYF.

This clone occurred once. The chain joins TRBV2 to TRBJ1-3; 9 positions agree with TRBD1. Unmatched junction bases numbered 11, after V lost 5 bases and J lost 3 bases. The CDR3 loop spans 17 amino acids. Germline CDR1 is SNHLY and CDR2 is FYNNEI. The CDR3 DNA follows: TGTGCCAGCAGTACTCCGGGACAGGGAAGGGGTGGAAACACCATATATTTT. This sequence encodes CASSTPGQGRGGNTIYF. Looking up the rest from reference TRBV2 and TRBJ1-3 gives the full variable domain: EPEVTQTPSHQVTQMGQEVILRCVPISNHLYFYWYRQILGQKVEFLVSFYNNEISEKSEIFDDQFSVERPDGSNFTLKIRSTKLEDSAMYFCASSTPGQGRGGNTIYFGEGSWLTVV.

V gene TRBV9 combines with J gene TRBJ1-6; the D is unclear. Germline assignment: CDR1 SGDLS and CDR2 YYNGEE. The CDR3 covers 12 residues. The V end lost 3 bases, the J end lost 10 bases, and 8 bases lay between the germline ends. The CDR3 nucleotides are TGTGCCAGCAGCGACTCGGGGTCACCCCTCCACTTT. This gives the protein CASSDSGSPLHF.